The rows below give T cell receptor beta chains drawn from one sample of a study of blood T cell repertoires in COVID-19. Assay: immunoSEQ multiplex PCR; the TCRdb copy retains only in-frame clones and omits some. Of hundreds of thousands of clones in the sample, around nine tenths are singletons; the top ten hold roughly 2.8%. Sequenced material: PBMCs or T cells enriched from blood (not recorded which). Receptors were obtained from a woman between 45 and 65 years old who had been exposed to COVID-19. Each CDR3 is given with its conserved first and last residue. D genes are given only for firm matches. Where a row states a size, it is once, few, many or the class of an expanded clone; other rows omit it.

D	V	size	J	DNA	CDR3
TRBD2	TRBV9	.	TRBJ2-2	TGTGCCAGCAGCGTAGCTCTAGCGGGGGTGAACACCGGGGAGCTGTTTTTT	CASSVALAGVNTGELFF
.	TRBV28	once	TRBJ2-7	TGTGCCAGCGTCGCCGGAGATAGACCCTACGAGCAGTACTTC	CASVAGDRPYEQYF
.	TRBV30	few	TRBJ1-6	TGTGCCTGGAGTTGGGGGGTAGGTGATTCACCCCTCCACTTT	CAWSWGVGDSPLHF
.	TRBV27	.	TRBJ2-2	TGTGCCAGCAGTGCGACAGAGTACACCGGGGAGCTGTTTTTT	CASSATEYTGELFF
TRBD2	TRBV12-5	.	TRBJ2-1	TGTGCTAGTGGTTTGGCGGGGGGAAGCCCCAATGAGCAGTTCTTC	CASGLAGGSPNEQFF
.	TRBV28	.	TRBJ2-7	TGTCAAACAGGGAATGGACGCAGGGAGCAGTACTTC	CQTGNGRREQYF
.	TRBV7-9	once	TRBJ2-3	TGTGCCAGCAGCCGAGGGACAGATACGCAGTATTTT	CASSRGTDTQYF
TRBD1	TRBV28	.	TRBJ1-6	TGTGCCAGCAGGGGAACAGGGGAAGGATCACCCCTCCACTTT	CASRGTGEGSPLHF
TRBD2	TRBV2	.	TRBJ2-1	TGTGCCAGCATTCGACTAGCGGGGGCCAATGAGCAGTTCTTC	CASIRLAGANEQFF
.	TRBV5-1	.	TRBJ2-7	TGCGCCAGCAACGGGGGGCCCCCCTACGAGCAGTACTTC	CASNGGPPYEQYF
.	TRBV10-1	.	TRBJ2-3	TGCGCCAGCAGTGATTCTAGCGTGTGCTACATAACAGATACGCAGTATTTT	CASSDSSVCYITDTQYF
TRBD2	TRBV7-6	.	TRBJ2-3	TGTGCCAGCAGCTTGGCGGGGGGGCCTTTTAACACAGATACGCAGTATTTT	CASSLAGGPFNTDTQYF
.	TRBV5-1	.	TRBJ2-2	TGCGCCAGCACGGTGACACCGAACACCGGGGAGCTGTTTTTT	CASTVTPNTGELFF
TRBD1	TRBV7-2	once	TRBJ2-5	TGTGCCAGCAGCTTCTTCCGGCAGGGGGCCAAAGAGACCCAGTACTTC	CASSFFRQGAKETQYF
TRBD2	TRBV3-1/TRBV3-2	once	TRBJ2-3	TGTGCCAGCAGCCAAGGGTTAGCGGGGGGCCTTCCCACAGATACGCAGTATTTT	CASSQGLAGGLPTDTQYF
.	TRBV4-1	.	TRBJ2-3	TGCGCCAGCAGCCAAGTGAGTGATACGCAGTATTTT	CASSQVSDTQYF
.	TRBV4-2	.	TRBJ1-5	TGTGCCAGCAGCCAAGATTTAAGAACAGGGTCCGATCAGCCCCAGCATTTT	CASSQDLRTGSDQPQHF
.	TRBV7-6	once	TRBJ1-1	TGTGCCAGCAGCACTACCCCTACAGGGTTCCCCACTGAAGCTTTCTTT	CASSTTPTGFPTEAFF
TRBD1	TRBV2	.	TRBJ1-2	TGTGCCAGCAGTGATTTTCAGGGGGCCGGTGGCTACACCTTC	CASSDFQGAGGYTF
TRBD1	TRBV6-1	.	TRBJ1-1	TGTGCCAGCAGTGAAGGGGTAGGGCAGGGGGTGCGAGGCACTGAAGCTTTCTTT	CASSEGVGQGVRGTEAFF
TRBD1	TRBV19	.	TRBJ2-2	TGTGCCAGTAGACAGGGGGCAGCGAACACCGGGGAGCTGTTTTTT	CASRQGAANTGELFF
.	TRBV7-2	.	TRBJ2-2	TGTGCCAGCAGCTTACCAATATCGGGGAACACCGGGGAGCTGTTTTTT	CASSLPISGNTGELFF
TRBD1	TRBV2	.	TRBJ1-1	TGTGCCAGCATTTGGCGGACAGGGTTGACTGAAGCTTTCTTT	CASIWRTGLTEAFF
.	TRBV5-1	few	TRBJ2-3	TGCGCCAGCAAGGAGCCTAGCACAGATACGCAGTATTTT	CASKEPSTDTQYF
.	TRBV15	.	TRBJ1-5	TGTGCCACCAGCAGAGGGTCAGGGCGTTCAGATCAGCCCCAGCATTTT	CATSRGSGRSDQPQHF
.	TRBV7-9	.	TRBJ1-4	TGTGCCAGCAGCTTACGGCAGGGGTATGAAAAACTGTTTTTT	CASSLRQGYEKLFF
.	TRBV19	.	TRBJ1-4	TGTGCCAGTAGTACGGGACTACTAAATGAAAAACTGTTTTTT	CASSTGLLNEKLFF
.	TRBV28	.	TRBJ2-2	TGTGCCAGCAGTTTACACGGGGAGCTGTTTTTT	CASSLHGELFF
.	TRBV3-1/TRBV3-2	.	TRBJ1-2	TGTGCCAGCAGGTTCCTCGGAGGGGGCTACACCTTC	CASRFLGGGYTF
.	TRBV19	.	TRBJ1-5	TGTGCCAGTAGTATAGCCCGGTGGGAGGGGAGCAATCAGCCCCAGCATTTT	CASSIARWEGSNQPQHF
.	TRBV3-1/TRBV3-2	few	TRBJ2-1	TGTGCCAGCAGCCCAGGGTCCCTTCGGGATGAGCAGTTCTTC	CASSPGSLRDEQFF
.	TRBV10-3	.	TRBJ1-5	TGTGCCATCAGTGAGTCGATGTCCGGTCAGCCCCAGCATTTT	CAISESMSGQPQHF
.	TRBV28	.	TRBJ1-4	TGTGCCAGCCTCGCCTGGGGCAGAAGTGAAAAACTGTTTTTT	CASLAWGRSEKLFF
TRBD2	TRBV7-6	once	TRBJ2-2	TGTGCCAGCAGCCCAGTAGCGGGGCCCAACACCGGGGAGCTGTTTTTT	CASSPVAGPNTGELFF
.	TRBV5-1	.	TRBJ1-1	TGCGCCAGCAGCGCCTTAGCGGGGGACACTGAAGCTTTCTTT	CASSALAGDTEAFF
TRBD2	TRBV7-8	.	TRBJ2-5	TGTGCCAGCAGCTTAGCGGACGGGGGGTTGAGAAAGACCCAGTACTTC	CASSLADGGLRKTQYF
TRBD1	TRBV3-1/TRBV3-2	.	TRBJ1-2	TGTGCCAGCAGCCCCAGGGGGCTCTATGGCTACACCTTC	CASSPRGLYGYTF
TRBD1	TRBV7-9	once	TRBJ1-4	TGTGCCAGCAGCTTAGCGCCGGGACAGGGGAATGAAAAACTGTTTTTT	CASSLAPGQGNEKLFF
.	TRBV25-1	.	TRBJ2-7	TGTGCCAGCAGCCAAACAGGGACCTACGAGCAGTACTTC	CASSQTGTYEQYF
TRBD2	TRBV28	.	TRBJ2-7	TGTGCCAGCAGTTCACTAGCGGGGGTCGAGCAGTACTTC	CASSSLAGVEQYF
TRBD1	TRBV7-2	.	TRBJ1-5	TGTGCCAGCACCCAGGGGGCGCGGAATCAGCCCCAGCATTTT	CASTQGARNQPQHF
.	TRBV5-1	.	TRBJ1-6	TGCGCCAGCAGCTTGGTGGCAGGGTGGGATTCACCCCTCCACTTT	CASSLVAGWDSPLHF
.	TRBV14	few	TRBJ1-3	TGTGCCAGCAGCCAAGCTGCAGGCTCTGGAAACACCATATATTTT	CASSQAAGSGNTIYF
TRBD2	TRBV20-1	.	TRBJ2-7	TGCAGTGCTAGTCTCCAGCGGGGCCCCTACGAGCAGTACTTC	CSASLQRGPYEQYF
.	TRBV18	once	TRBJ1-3	TGTGCCAGCTCCCCGGGATTTCTCGCCTCTGGAAACACCATATATTTT	CASSPGFLASGNTIYF
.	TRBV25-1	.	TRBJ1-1	TGTGCCAGCAGGGACAGTGGGAACACTGAAGCTTTCTTT	CASRDSGNTEAFF
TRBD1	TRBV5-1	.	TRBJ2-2	TGCGCCAGCAGCTTGGGGGACAGGGGATACACCGGGGAGCTGTTTTTT	CASSLGDRGYTGELFF
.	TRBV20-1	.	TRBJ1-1	TGCAGTGCTAGTTCAATGGTGGGGGCCAGGGGAATGAACACTGAAGCTTTCTTT	CSASSMVGARGMNTEAFF
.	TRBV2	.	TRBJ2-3	TGTGCCAGCAGGGGCAGGGACACAGATACGCAGTATTTT	CASRGRDTDTQYF
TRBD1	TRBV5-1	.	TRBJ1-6	TGCGCCAGCAGTCAAGGACAGGTGAATTCACCCCTCCACTTT	CASSQGQVNSPLHF
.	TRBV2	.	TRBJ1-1	TGTGCCAGCAGTGGACACAGGGATACTGAAGCTTTCTTT	CASSGHRDTEAFF
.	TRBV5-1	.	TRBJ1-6	TGCGCCAGCAGCCCCGAGACAGCGAATTCACCCCTCCACTTT	CASSPETANSPLHF
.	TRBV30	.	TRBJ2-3	TGTGCCTGGAGCGCGGGGGCCCCGCCAGATACGCAGTATTTT	CAWSAGAPPDTQYF
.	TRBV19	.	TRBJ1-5	TGTGCCAGTAATACTCCGGGGAGGGGTAATCAGCCCCAGCATTTT	CASNTPGRGNQPQHF